Listed below are T cell receptor beta chains from one sample, sequenced in a study of blood T cell repertoires in COVID-19. The table came from immunoSEQ multiplex PCR; TCRdb's copy has only in-frame clones and leaves some out. This sample has about 370,000 clones, with around 87% found just once. The sample comprised peripheral blood. The receptors come from a woman in her thirties with COVID-19, enrolled during active disease. Both conserved end residues are part of each CDR3. A D gene is named only where the DNA matches it firmly. Clone size is not always given. Where it is, it says once, few, many or a class for expanded clones.

V gene,J gene,D gene,clone size,CDR3 protein,CDR3 DNA
TRBV6-5,TRBJ1-6,.,.,CASSQQSPLHF,TGTGCCAGCAGTCAACAATCACCCCTCCACTTT
TRBV11-2,TRBJ2-1,TRBD2,.,CASSSQGGLAGIYNEQFF,TGTGCCAGCAGCTCGCAGGGGGGACTAGCGGGAATTTACAATGAGCAGTTCTTC
TRBV6-6,TRBJ2-3,TRBD2,.,CASRRSTSGITGDTQYF,TGTGCCAGCAGACGAAGCACTAGCGGGATTACCGGGGATACGCAGTATTTT
TRBV7-9,TRBJ2-1,.,.,CASSRLQGPKDNEQFF,TGTGCCAGCAGCCGCCTACAGGGCCCGAAGGACAATGAGCAGTTCTTC
TRBV6-4,TRBJ2-3,TRBD2,few,CASSAGTSGTDTQYF,TGTGCCAGCAGTGCCGGGACTAGCGGCACAGATACGCAGTATTTT
TRBV5-1,TRBJ1-1,.,.,CASSPIWGMNTEAFF,TGCGCCAGCAGCCCTATTTGGGGCATGAACACTGAAGCTTTCTTT
TRBV6-5,TRBJ2-7,.,.,CASIQWAPYEQYF,TGTGCCAGCATACAGTGGGCCCCCTACGAGCAGTACTTC
TRBV13,TRBJ1-2,.,.,CASSLSRAYYGYTF,TGTGCCAGCAGCTTATCCAGGGCTTACTATGGCTACACCTTC
TRBV19,TRBJ1-1,TRBD1,.,CASSITGVHTEAFF,TGTGCCAGTAGTATTACAGGGGTCCACACTGAAGCTTTCTTT
TRBV30,TRBJ1-4,.,.,CAWSVRWTALGYEELFF,TGTGCCTGGAGTGTACGATGGACCGCACTAGGATATGAGGAACTGTTTTTT
TRBV7-6,TRBJ2-5,.,once,CASSLWVVSGGETQYF,TGTGCCAGCAGCTTATGGGTTGTCTCAGGAGGAGAGACCCAGTACTTC
TRBV27,TRBJ2-1,TRBD2,.,CASSPTSGLNEQFF,TGTGCCAGCAGTCCGACTAGCGGGCTCAATGAGCAGTTCTTC
TRBV7-2,TRBJ1-2,.,.,CASSPRRGGGYTF,TGTGCCAGCAGCCCTAGGAGGGGTGGCGGCTACACCTTC
TRBV15,TRBJ1-4,.,.,CATSRGTVAPNEKLFF,TGTGCCACCAGCAGAGGCACGGTCGCCCCTAATGAAAAACTGTTTTTT
TRBV19,TRBJ2-5,TRBD1,.,CASSTNGQGKKTQYF,TGTGCCAGTAGCACTAACGGACAGGGTAAAAAGACCCAGTACTTC
TRBV24-1,TRBJ2-7,TRBD2,.,CATSDGTSSYEQYF,TGTGCCACCAGTGATGGGACTAGCTCCTACGAGCAGTACTTC